Sequencing of this T cell receptor (beta chain) was carried out in a study of vaccination and CD4 T cells after COVID-19. Study context: Six men and four women formed the convalescents, two being Hispanic. Each individual in the study obtained two doses of BNT162b2 or mRNA-1273 vaccine. Blood was drawn a median around 66 days post second dose, range 14 to 241.

Sample share makes this clonotype medium-sized. Antigen specificity is unknown. Sequence data for DNA of cultured CD4+ T cells were generated by the Oncomine TCR Beta short-read assay. From the PCR reads, TCRdb called clonotypes with MiXCR, one entry per CDR3 protein. This table has about 6,800 distinct CDR3 sequences, about 25% appearing once. Treatment here: roughly 11-day PBMC culture with coronavirus spike peptide pools or control peptides (ViraFEST assay). Using peptide pools, antigen-specific T cells were expanded in ViraFEST before TCRs were sequenced. V lost 7 bases, J lost 0 bases, and 10 bases lay in between. This CDR3 contains 14 residues. Germline V gene lookup returns CDR1 LNHDA and CDR2 SQIVND (reference sequence).

V usage is TRBV19 and J usage is TRBJ1-5, with D uncertain. Sequenced here: CD4+ T cells from blood, cultured in vitro, sampled after SARS-CoV-2 vaccination. The receptor's source is a human donor who had recovered from COVID-19. CDR3: CASKGRDSNQPQHF. In DNA form, the CDR3 reads TGTGCCAGTAAAGGCAGAGATAGCAATCAGCCCCAGCATTTT.